The clone carrying this TCR beta chain appeared many times. Its target is not known. Germline loops: CDR1 WSHSY, CDR2 SAAADI. The CDR3 totals 14 residues. With 6 bases clipped from V and 9 bases from J, the junction kept 10 bases outside the gene matches. The data are from a study of T cells in Graves' hyperthyroidism and ophthalmopathy. Study-level background: Peripheral blood was obtained at initial diagnosis, preceding any treatment. Study results and limitations: Appearing also in blood were most of the thyroid clonotypes expanded above 0.001.

For the diagnoses, clinical symptoms, serum thyroxine and TRAb, thyroid ultrasound and orbital computed tomography were used. Amplification of TCR beta CDR3 regions was performed using RNA transcripts as template. RT-PCR in the first round (using the HTBI primer set) targeted the TCR CDR3. Each CDR3 protein is one row after TCRdb ran MiXCR on the multiplex PCR reads. The sample shows a few hundred thousand distinct CDR3 sequences, roughly 20% of them seen only once. The sample comprised blood. The chain carries TRBV10-2 and TRBJ1-3; 8 bases are shared with TRBD1. The sequence derives from a young man with Graves' hyperthyroidism. The CDR3 protein is CASRTDRVGGTIYF. The CDR3 DNA is TGCGCCAGCAGGACGGACAGGGTGGGCGGCACCATATATTTT.